This T cell receptor beta chain comes out of a study of blood T cell repertoires in COVID-19. Method: immunoSEQ multiplex PCR; TCRdb's copy keeps in-frame clones and lacks some. The sample contains 250,000 or so clones, about 88% of which appear only once. The CDR3 loop spans 12 amino acids. V lost 2 bases and J lost 7, with 6 bases in between. Per germline, CDR1 MNHNS and CDR2 SASEGT. This clonotype was sampled from a woman between 50 and 59 years old who had been exposed to COVID-19. The chain recombines TRBV6-1 with TRBJ1-3; unclear D gene. Sequencing was done on a sample of PBMCs or T cells enriched from blood (not recorded which). CDR3 in DNA: TGTGCCAGCAGTGAAAACGGGAACACCATATATTTT. This gives the protein CASSENGNTIYF.